This T cell receptor beta chain was obtained from a study of Tregs in tolerant kidney transplant recipients. Concerning this clone itself: The antigen remains unidentified.

Repertoires were generated with immunoSEQ multiplex PCR, while TCRdb's copy carries only in-frame clones and drops some. The sample lists some 100,000 clones; approximately 90% were seen once. V was cut by 4 bases and J by 0 bases, with 16 bases left in between. The CDR3 extends over 16 amino acids. Germline V lookup: CDR1 SGHDT, CDR2 YYEEEE. Study-wide results and limits: Few patients were studied, so findings need validation in larger groups. No direct test of biological reproducibility was done here. Expanding Tregs on activated donor B cells appeared to best identify donor-specific TCRbeta clones.

Unstimulated Tregs (CD4+CD25+CD127-) and CD4+CD25- non-Tregs were sorted from PBMCs. The TCR sequence derives from a human donor in good health. This chain uses TRBV5-6 with TRBJ1-1; unclear D gene. Specimen: CD4+ T cells from blood. CDR3 amino acids: CASSPLNWQLNTEAFF. The DNA of the CDR3 is TGTGCCAGCAGCCCTCTTAATTGGCAGCTGAACACTGAAGCTTTCTTT.